This TCR beta chain was recorded in a study of cytomegalovirus exposure and HLA in healthy donors. The study ran its PCR with 60 Vbeta and 13 Jbeta primers. Produced via immunoSEQ multiplex PCR; TCRdb's table is partial and in-frame only. The repertoire holds some 170,000 clones, roughly 79% seen once, with approximately 5% in the top ten. V shed 2 bases, J shed 6 bases, and the junction held 12 bases outside the gene matches. Germline CDR1 and CDR2: MGHRA and YSYEKL. This CDR3 has 16 residues. The chain uses TRBV4-1 and TRBJ2-7; TRBD1 agrees at 8 bases. This clonotype was obtained from a woman aged 18-29 years in good health and CMV-seropositive. Source material: PBMCs. CDR3 in DNA: TGCGCCAGCAGCCAACATACAGGGGGTCGAGCTGGCGAGCAGTACTTC. This encodes CASSQHTGGRAGEQYF.